A selection of T cell receptor beta chains follows, all from one sample in a study of patients and donors after allogeneic stem cell transplantation. MiXCR, run by TCRdb on the RT-PCR reads, gives a single entry per CDR3 protein. The sample holds 400,000 to 450,000 distinct CDR3 sequences, 15% to 20% seen once. Sequencing was carried out using blood, either unsorted or a sorted T cell fraction (not recorded which). The receptors come from a human donor who was either an allogeneic HSCT recipient or a stem cell or donor lymphocyte infusion donor (not recorded which). It is not recorded whose cells these are; they may come from a transplant donor. CDR3s include the opening cysteine and the closing phenylalanine or tryptophan. The D gene is left open where the match is weak. A row's size may be missing; if present it is once, few, many or a size class.

CDR3: CASSLRRTSGILGELFF
DNA: TGTGCCAGCAGCTTAAGACGGACTAGCGGGATATTGGGGGAGCTGTTTTTT
V: TRBV7-2
D: TRBD2
J: TRBJ2-2
size: -

CDR3: CASSWGPAGQFF
DNA: TGCGCCAGCAGCTGGGGCCCTGCTGGGCAGTTCTTC
V: TRBV5-1
D: -
J: TRBJ2-1
size: few

CDR3: CSVVNNYGYTF
DNA: TGCAGCGTTGTTAATAACTATGGCTACACCTTC
V: TRBV29-1
D: -
J: TRBJ1-2
size: -

CDR3: CSASPGQGLRQPQHF
DNA: TGCAGTGCTAGCCCGGGACAGGGGCTTCGTCAGCCCCAGCATTTT
V: TRBV20-1
D: TRBD1
J: TRBJ1-5
size: -

CDR3: CASSFSGGRTDTQYF
DNA: TGTGCCAGCAGCTTTAGCGGGGGACGCACAGATACGCAGTATTTT
V: TRBV7-2
D: TRBD2
J: TRBJ2-3
size: -

CDR3: CSVSPQRIF
DNA: TGCAGTGTCAGCCCTCAGAGGATCTTC
V: TRBV20-1
D: -
J: TRBJ2-1
size: many

CDR3: CSALRMGTNYGYTF
DNA: TGCAGTGCTTTAAGGATGGGGACAAACTATGGCTACACCTTC
V: TRBV20-1
D: -
J: TRBJ1-2
size: -

CDR3: CSAGPGTGQDSPLHF
DNA: TGCAGTGCTGGGCCCGGGACAGGGCAGGATTCACCCCTCCACTTT
V: TRBV20-1
D: TRBD1
J: TRBJ1-6
size: -

CDR3: CASSVQGGGNQPQHF
DNA: TGTGCCAGCTCGGTGCAGGGGGGTGGCAATCAGCCCCAGCATTTT
V: TRBV18
D: TRBD1
J: TRBJ1-5
size: -

CDR3: CASSIAVKTSGGGNEQFF
DNA: TGTGCCAGTAGTATAGCCGTTAAGACTAGCGGTGGGGGTAATGAGCAGTTCTTC
V: TRBV19
D: TRBD2
J: TRBJ2-1
size: -

CDR3: CASSPKDGSYEQYF
DNA: TGTGCCAGCAGCCCTAAGGACGGGTCCTACGAGCAGTACTTC
V: TRBV12-3/TRBV12-4
D: -
J: TRBJ2-7
size: many

CDR3: CASSPQGANDEAFF
DNA: TGTGCCAGCAGTCCCCAGGGGGCAAACGATGAAGCTTTCTTT
V: TRBV12-3/TRBV12-4
D: TRBD1
J: TRBJ1-1
size: -

CDR3: CASSLRGRRETQYF
DNA: TGCGCCAGCAGCTTGAGGGGGCGTAGAGAGACCCAGTACTTC
V: TRBV5-1
D: TRBD1
J: TRBJ2-5
size: -

CDR3: CARGDGNEQFF
DNA: TGTGCCAGGGGGGACGGGAATGAGCAGTTCTTC
V: TRBV6-6
D: -
J: TRBJ2-1
size: -

CDR3: CASSLGQGFYEQYF
DNA: TGTGCCAGCAGCCTGGGACAGGGATTCTACGAGCAGTACTTC
V: TRBV7-3
D: TRBD1
J: TRBJ2-7
size: few

CDR3: CASRPRTGNEQFF
DNA: TGTGCCAGCAGACCCCGGACAGGCAATGAGCAGTTCTTC
V: TRBV12-3/TRBV12-4
D: TRBD1
J: TRBJ2-1
size: many

CDR3: CASRSSDTQYF
DNA: TGTGCCAGCAGGTCCTCAGATACGCAGTATTTT
V: TRBV6-2/TRBV6-3
D: -
J: TRBJ2-3
size: many

CDR3: CASVDGALSGANVLTF
DNA: TGCGCCAGCGTTGACGGGGCCCTCTCTGGGGCCAACGTCCTGACTTTC
V: TRBV5-1
D: -
J: TRBJ2-6
size: -

CDR3: CASSYSLRGTREQYF
DNA: TGTGCCAGCAGTTACTCGCTCCGCGGGACTCGCGAGCAGTACTTC
V: TRBV6-5
D: -
J: TRBJ2-7
size: -

CDR3: CASSPDLNPSTDTQYF
DNA: TGTGCCAGCAGTCCCGACTTAAATCCTTCCACAGATACGCAGTATTTT
V: TRBV12-3/TRBV12-4
D: -
J: TRBJ2-3
size: few

CDR3: CASSSLPSGADTQYF
DNA: TGTGCCAGCAGTTCCCTTCCTAGCGGGGCAGATACGCAGTATTTT
V: TRBV27
D: TRBD2
J: TRBJ2-3
size: -

CDR3: CASSKTDTQYF
DNA: TGTGCCAGCAGTAAGACAGATACGCAGTATTTT
V: TRBV6-5
D: -
J: TRBJ2-3
size: few

CDR3: CASSLEWYGAVNEQFF
DNA: TGTGCCAGCAGCTTAGAGTGGTATGGAGCGGTTAATGAGCAGTTCTTC
V: TRBV7-6
D: -
J: TRBJ2-1
size: -

CDR3: CASSFGGLGTDTQYF
DNA: TGTGCCAGCAGTTTTGGGGGTCTTGGGACAGATACGCAGTATTTT
V: TRBV28
D: -
J: TRBJ2-3
size: many

CDR3: CATSPRGLVYNEQFF
DNA: TGTGCCACCAGCCCGAGGGGGCTGGTATACAATGAGCAGTTCTTC
V: TRBV24-1
D: TRBD1
J: TRBJ2-1
size: few

CDR3: CASSIRRQGRDTGELFF
DNA: TGTGCCAGTAGTATACGTCGACAGGGGCGAGACACCGGGGAGCTGTTTTTT
V: TRBV19
D: TRBD1
J: TRBJ2-2
size: -

CDR3: CASSLNAVGQPQHF
DNA: TGTGCCAGCAGTTTAAACGCGGTGGGTCAGCCCCAGCATTTT
V: TRBV28
D: -
J: TRBJ1-5
size: few

CDR3: CASSPGTGKVNAGELFF
DNA: TGCGCCAGCAGCCCCGGGACAGGGAAAGTTAACGCCGGGGAGCTGTTTTTT
V: TRBV5-1
D: TRBD1
J: TRBJ2-2
size: few

CDR3: CASSRRGDEAFF
DNA: TGTGCCAGCAGCCGGAGGGGGGATGAAGCTTTCTTT
V: TRBV7-9
D: -
J: TRBJ1-1
size: -

CDR3: CASRLAGGAYEQYF
DNA: TGTGCCAGCAGATTAGCGGGAGGGGCGTACGAGCAGTACTTC
V: TRBV12-3/TRBV12-4
D: TRBD2
J: TRBJ2-7
size: -

CDR3: CASSLGQDRGYNEQFF
DNA: TGCGCCAGCAGCTTGGGACAGGACAGGGGGTACAATGAGCAGTTCTTC
V: TRBV5-1
D: TRBD1
J: TRBJ2-1
size: -

CDR3: CASSFAGTPREYF
DNA: TGTGCCAGCAGCTTTGCCGGGACTCCAAGGGAGTATTTT
V: TRBV14
D: -
J: TRBJ2-3
size: few